Following are 16 T cell receptor beta chains from one sample sequenced in a study of blood T cell repertoires in COVID-19 (dated by TCRdb to 2020 to 2021). Library method: the immunoSEQ multiplex PCR assay. In its TCRdb copy, this immuneACCESS table keeps in-frame sequences only and misses some clones. Where compared with another copy, unresolved V genes explain less than half of these, and the others have no known cause. The sample yields 100,000 or so clones; around 88% were counted once. Less than 9.5% of the sample goes to the ten largest clones. Material for sequencing was peripheral blood. The receptors were sampled from a man aged 60 to 69 with acute or convalescent COVID-19.

V gene TRBV13 combines with J gene TRBJ1-2; 8 nucleotides align to TRBD1. The CDR3 extends over 13 amino acids. Germline lookup yields CDR1 PRHDT and CDR2 FYEKMQ (reference sequence). Losses at the gene ends were 5 bases for V and 2 bases for J; bases not matched to a gene: 1. Here the CDR3 DNA reads TGTGCCAGCAGCCGACAGGGGAACTATGGCTACACCTTC. Protein product: CASSRQGNYGYTF.

This clone occurred once. The CDR3 DNA reads TGTGCCAGCAGCTTAAGTGGAGGTCACACCTTCTATGGCTACACCTTC. It codes for CASSLSGGHTFYGYTF. J is TRBJ1-2 and V is TRBV7-9, with D uncertain. V dropped 2 bases and J dropped 4 bases, with 17 bases sitting between them. This CDR3 spans 16 amino acids. The V gene's germline CDR1 is SEHNR and CDR2 FQNEAQ (reference sequence).

This chain links TRBV7-2 with TRBJ1-6; 8 bases align to TRBD1. V lost 4 bases to trimming and J lost 4 bases; unmatched junction nucleotides: 3. This CDR3 region has 15 residues. Germline-derived CDR1 and CDR2 are SGHTA and FQGNSA. The CDR3 protein is CASSWRTGYNSPLHF. The CDR3 DNA follows: TGTGCCAGCAGCTGGAGGACAGGGTATAATTCACCCCTCCACTTT.

CDR3 loop: CASSLGLAPTYEQYF. CDR3 coding DNA: TGTGCCAGTAGCCTTGGACTAGCTCCTACCTACGAGCAGTACTTC. V and J are TRBV19 and TRBJ2-7; 8 nucleotides match TRBD2. V was clipped by 6 bases and J by 2 bases; unmatched bases: 9. The CDR3 spans 15 residues. Germline V CDR1 and CDR2: LNHDA, SQIVND (reference sequence).

The chain uses TRBV5-1 and TRBJ1-3; D might be TRBD1 (6 bases). Germline V gene sequence: CDR1 SGHRS, CDR2 YFSETQ. This CDR3 has 14 amino acids. V lost 3 bases, J lost 1 base, and 8 bases lay in between. The CDR3 protein is CASSYGQSGNTIYF. CDR3 coding DNA: TGCGCCAGCAGCTACGGACAGTCTGGAAACACCATATATTTT.

This sequence joins TRBV6-5 and TRBJ1-1, with D possibly being TRBD1 (5 bases). In germline, CDR1 is MNHEY, CDR2 SVGAGI. CDR3 length: 15 residues. The V gene lost 8 bases and the J gene lost 1 base, with 17 bases spanning the gap. The CDR3 reads CASYRKGHPNTEAFF. CDR3 bases: TGTGCCAGCTATAGGAAAGGACATCCGAACACTGAAGCTTTCTTT.

V gene TRBV10-3 combines with J gene TRBJ1-2, with 7 bases matching TRBD1. This CDR3 contains 15 residues. After removal of 2 bases from V and 4 bases from J, the junction contained 7 bases not matched to a gene. Germline-derived CDR1 and CDR2 are ENHRY and SYGVKD. CDR3 sequence: CAISETGDFIYGYTF. The CDR3 DNA reads TGTGCCATCAGTGAGACAGGGGACTTTATCTATGGCTACACCTTC.

The J gene is TRBJ2-7, the V gene TRBV24-1, with D possibly matching TRBD1 (7 bases). Germline-derived CDR1 and CDR2 are KGHDR and SFDVKD. V lost 3 bases to trimming and J lost 2 bases, with 16 bases between them. CDR3 length equals 16 residues. The CDR3 bases are TGTGCCACCAGTGATCTCGGGGGACAGCCCACCTACGAGCAGTACTTC. It codes for CATSDLGGQPTYEQYF.

The rearrangement joins TRBV7-9 to TRBJ2-4, with TRBD1 identical over 7 bases. CDR1 and CDR2 (germline): SEHNR, FQNEAQ (reference sequence). The CDR3 is 17 amino acids. J lost 1 base, V lost 3 bases, and 9 bases had no gene match. In DNA, the CDR3 is TGTGCCAGCAGCTTCGGGGACAGTTTTCAGGCCAAAAACATTCAGTACTTC. Its protein is CASSFGDSFQAKNIQYF.

This rearrangement joins TRBV30 to TRBJ1-2, with D perhaps TRBD1 (5 bases). Germline V gene sequence: CDR1 GTSNPN, CDR2 SVGIG (reference sequence). The CDR3 extends over 13 amino acids. Trimming stripped 4 bases from V and 8 bases from J, with 17 bases between. CDR3 sequence reads: CAWTSGGYGGYTF. The CDR3 coding sequence is TGTGCCTGGACCAGTGGGGGGTATGGCGGCTACACCTTC.

This chain connects TRBV15 to TRBJ1-4; D not certain. Germline V gives CDR1 LNHNV, CDR2 YYDKDF (reference sequence). With 1 base removed from V and 10 bases from J, the gap between germline ends came to 7 bases. The CDR3 extends over 12 amino acids. The CDR3 protein is CATSRVTTKLFF. The CDR3, as DNA: TGTGCCACCAGCAGAGTAACAACAAAACTGTTTTTT.

The rearrangement uses TRBV19 and TRBJ1-2; D is uncertain. Germline CDR1 LNHDA, CDR2 SQIVND (reference sequence). V lost 6 bases and J lost 8, with 13 bases in between. This CDR3 is built from 12 residues. The CDR3 is CASSSSGVGYTF. For the CDR3, the DNA is TGTGCCAGTAGCTCTAGCGGGGTCGGCTACACCTTC.

J is TRBJ1-6 and V is TRBV2; D not certain. CDR3 size: 16 residues. V was cut by 7 bases and J by 6 bases, with 19 bases left in between. Germline loops: CDR1 SNHLY, CDR2 FYNNEI. CDR3: CASNRRRGSGNSPLHF. The CDR3 coding sequence is TGTGCCAGCAATCGCCGTCGGGGTTCGGGTAATTCACCCCTCCACTTT.

V usage is TRBV10-1 and J usage is TRBJ2-6, with a tentative D call TRBD1 (5 bases). The CDR3 totals 18 residues. V was shortened by 7 bases and J by 0 bases, with 19 bases between the two germline ends. In germline, CDR1 is WNHNN, CDR2 SYGVQD (reference sequence). CDR3 protein: CASIKRDSVFSGANVLTF. CDR3 bases: TGCGCCAGCATTAAACGTGACAGCGTCTTCTCTGGGGCCAACGTCCTGACTTTC.

The chain recombines TRBV4-1 with TRBJ2-7; D unresolved. Trimming shortened V by 1 base and J by 6 bases, and 13 bases separated the two germline ends. Germline CDR1 MGHRA, CDR2 YSYEKL. The CDR3 length is 14 residues. The CDR3 protein is CASSQVMSTREQYF. The CDR3 region has the DNA TGCGCCAGCAGCCAAGTAATGTCCACGCGCGAGCAGTACTTC.

V gene TRBV21-1 combines with J gene TRBJ2-7; TRBD1 is the table's D call, not checked against the DNA. TRBV21-1 counts as a pseudogene. The CDR3 runs 14 residues. The CDR3: CASSKVVQNYEQYF. The CDR3 DNA is TGTGCCAGCAGCAAAGTTGTCCAGAACTACGAGCAGTACTTC.